This is a list of T cell receptor beta chains from one sample in a study of response to subunit inactivated influenza vaccine. MiXCR was run by TCRdb on the RT-PCR reads, yielding one entry per CDR3 protein. The data show about 780,000 distinct CDR3 sequences, 18% seen once. The starting material was PBMCs from blood, obtained roughly 5 days after vaccination. Every receptor here comes from a man aged 45 to 65 who received an inactivated influenza vaccine. The CDR3 runs from the conserved cysteine through the conserved F or W. The D gene is left open where the match is weak. Not all rows give a size; the values are once, few, many and, for expanded clones, a class.

j_gene	d_gene	abundance	v_gene	CDR3nt	CDR3aa
TRBJ1-2	.	.	TRBV20-1	TGCAGTGCTAGAGATTCCAGGGATCCTGGCTACACCTTC	CSARDSRDPGYTF
TRBJ1-1	.	.	TRBV20-1	TGCAGTGCTAGATCTCAATGGGCCCTCGAGTCACCTGAAGCTTTCTTT	CSARSQWALESPEAFF
TRBJ2-1	TRBD2	.	TRBV6-5	TGTGCCAGCAGTTATGGGACTAGCTTCGGTTATGAGCAGTTCTTC	CASSYGTSFGYEQFF
TRBJ2-7	.	few	TRBV4-1	TGCGCCAGCAGCCAAGGGGGGCGGACTCGGGACGAGCAGTACTTC	CASSQGGRTRDEQYF
TRBJ2-7	.	once	TRBV7-9	TGTGCCAGCAGCTTGATAGGGACCTTCTACGAGCAGTACTTC	CASSLIGTFYEQYF
TRBJ1-5	.	.	TRBV15	TGTGCCACCAGCAGAGAGGTGGGTTATAGCAATCAGCCCCAGCATTTT	CATSREVGYSNQPQHF
TRBJ2-2	.	.	TRBV9	TGTGCCAGCAGCACCCAGTCGAGAGCGAACACCGGGGAGCTGTTTTTT	CASSTQSRANTGELFF
TRBJ2-2	.	few	TRBV4-3	TGCGCCAGCAGCCAAGAGTACGGCCGGGGCACCGGGGAGCTGTTTTTT	CASSQEYGRGTGELFF
TRBJ1-1	.	many	TRBV20-1	TGCAGTGCTAGAGACCCCAGGGGCATGAACACTGAAGCTTTCTTT	CSARDPRGMNTEAFF
TRBJ2-1	.	few	TRBV20-1	TGCAGTGCCCCAAGGGGGGACGGATACAATGAGCAGTTCTTC	CSAPRGDGYNEQFF
TRBJ2-5	.	.	TRBV6-1	TGTGCCAGCAGGTCGGCAGGGAATCAAGAGACCCAGTACTTC	CASRSAGNQETQYF
TRBJ2-3	TRBD2	.	TRBV15	TGTGCCACCAGCAAGACTAGCGGGAGTGGCACAGATACGCAGTATTTT	CATSKTSGSGTDTQYF
TRBJ1-1	.	many	TRBV10-3	TGTGCCATCAGTGGGACAGCGAACACTGAAGCTTTCTTT	CAISGTANTEAFF
TRBJ2-1	.	.	TRBV6-2/TRBV6-3	TGTGCCAGCAGTATCTTTACATCCTACAATGAGCAGTTCTTC	CASSIFTSYNEQFF
TRBJ2-5	.	few	TRBV12-3/TRBV12-4	TGTGCCAGCAGCCGCAGAGACCAAGAGACCCAGTACTTC	CASSRRDQETQYF
TRBJ2-7	TRBD2	.	TRBV27	TGTGCCAGCAGCTCCATTGACCCGGGACTAGCGGGATCGGAGCAGTACTTC	CASSSIDPGLAGSEQYF
TRBJ1-5	.	.	TRBV20-1	TGCAGTGCTAGTGAGGGGATGCGGCCCCAGCATTTT	CSASEGMRPQHF
TRBJ1-4	TRBD1	.	TRBV4-1	TGCGCCAGCAGCCAATTGGGGACAGCCCATGAAAAACTGTTTTTT	CASSQLGTAHEKLFF
TRBJ2-5	.	.	TRBV28	TGTGCCAGCAGTTTAAAGAGGCTGGGGCTGGAGACCCAGTACTTC	CASSLKRLGLETQYF
TRBJ2-7	.	.	TRBV5-1	TGCGCCAGCAGCTTGGAGGGACCGCGATTTGAGCAGTACTTC	CASSLEGPRFEQYF
TRBJ2-6	.	few	TRBV4-2	TGTGCCAGCAGCCAAGATTTAAGACAGGTTTACTCTGGGGCCAACGTCCTGACTTTC	CASSQDLRQVYSGANVLTF
TRBJ2-1	TRBD2	.	TRBV20-1	TGCGGTGCTAGAGCGGGGCTTGGATACAATGAGCAGTTCTTC	CGARAGLGYNEQFF
TRBJ1-2	.	few	TRBV5-1	TGCGCCAGCAGCTTGACCCCTGGTGGGGGCCAAGGCTATGGCTACACCTTC	CASSLTPGGGQGYGYTF
TRBJ2-1	TRBD2	many	TRBV10-3	TGTGCCATCGGCGAACTAGCGTCTACTCCCAATGAGCAGTTCTTC	CAIGELASTPNEQFF
TRBJ1-2	.	many	TRBV7-9	TGTGCCAGCAGCTTAGGACCGTTGCTCGGTGGCTACACCTTC	CASSLGPLLGGYTF
TRBJ2-3	TRBD1	.	TRBV5-6	TGTGCCAGCGGCGAGACAGGGGACACAGATACGCAGTATTTT	CASGETGDTDTQYF
TRBJ2-7	TRBD1	few	TRBV29-1	TGCAGCGTAGCCGGGACAGTATCCAAGAGCTCCTACGAGCAGTACTTC	CSVAGTVSKSSYEQYF
TRBJ2-7	.	few	TRBV15	TGTGCCACCAGCAGCCTACGGGGAAGCTCCTACGAGCAGTACTTC	CATSSLRGSSYEQYF
TRBJ2-3	.	few	TRBV20-1	TGCAGTGTTACTGAGGGGAGGAACACAGATACGCAGTATTTT	CSVTEGRNTDTQYF
TRBJ2-5	.	many	TRBV12-3/TRBV12-4	TGTGCCAGCAGTTTGGGCCTGTTAGGAACCCAAGAGACCCAGTACTTC	CASSLGLLGTQETQYF
TRBJ2-1	.	many	TRBV28	TGTGCCAGCAGTTTGGTTCGGTTCATGAATGAGCAGTTCTTC	CASSLVRFMNEQFF
TRBJ2-3	TRBD1	.	TRBV12-3/TRBV12-4	TGTGCCAGCAGTTCAGGGGGCAGGAATACGCAGTATTTT	CASSSGGRNTQYF
TRBJ1-5	.	few	TRBV3-1	TGTGCCAGCACGGGCGATAGCAATCAGCCCCAGCATTTT	CASTGDSNQPQHF
TRBJ2-2	TRBD2	.	TRBV7-2	TGTGCCAGCAGCTTATCAGTAAGCGGGAGTCTGAACACCGGGGAGCTGTTTTTT	CASSLSVSGSLNTGELFF
TRBJ2-5	TRBD1	many	TRBV7-2	TGTGCCAGCAGTTTAGTCAGGGGGGAGACCCAGTACTTC	CASSLVRGETQYF
TRBJ2-1	.	.	TRBV7-8	TGTGCCAGCAGCTTAAGTACGAGCGCAGGCTCCTACAATGAGCAGTTCTTC	CASSLSTSAGSYNEQFF
TRBJ2-5	.	.	TRBV12-3/TRBV12-4	TGTGCCAGCAGTTTTCTGTACCAAGAGACCCAGTACTTC	CASSFLYQETQYF
TRBJ2-5	TRBD2	.	TRBV27	TGTGCCAGCAGTTTCCAAGCGGGAGGGCCCGGGACCCAGTACTTC	CASSFQAGGPGTQYF
TRBJ2-1	TRBD2	few	TRBV20-1	TGCAGTGCTAGAGAGACCGGGACTAGCGGCAGTTACAATGAGCAGTTCTTC	CSARETGTSGSYNEQFF
TRBJ2-2	.	few	TRBV20-1	TGCAGTCTAGCGTATCCGAACACCGGGGAGCTGTTTTTT	CSLAYPNTGELFF
TRBJ2-2	.	many	TRBV28	TGTGCCAGCAGTACACCGACCGGGGAGCTGTTTTTT	CASSTPTGELFF
TRBJ2-3	TRBD2	few	TRBV29-1	TGCAGCGTCGCTAGCGGGGGAAGCACAGATACGCAGTATTTT	CSVASGGSTDTQYF
TRBJ1-2	TRBD1	few	TRBV6-1	TGTGCCAGCACGGGACAGGGAAGAGGTGGCTACACCTTC	CASTGQGRGGYTF
TRBJ1-6	.	.	TRBV28	TGTGCCAGCACAAGGGTCACTAGTTCACCCCTCCACTTT	CASTRVTSSPLHF
TRBJ1-1	.	few	TRBV2	TGTGCCAGCAGGGCGGAGCCTATGAACACTGAAGCTTTCTTT	CASRAEPMNTEAFF
TRBJ2-7	TRBD2	.	TRBV7-2	TGTGCCAGCAGCTTACAACTAGCGGGCTACGAGCAGTACTTC	CASSLQLAGYEQYF
TRBJ2-1	TRBD2	few	TRBV2	TGTGCCAGCAGCGCACTAGCGGGAACAATCAATGAGCAGTTCTTC	CASSALAGTINEQFF
TRBJ2-3	.	few	TRBV4-3	TGCGCCAGCAGCCACGGACGGGGGAAGAGGTACACAGATACGCAGTATTTT	CASSHGRGKRYTDTQYF
TRBJ2-2	TRBD2	few	TRBV5-1	TGCGCCAGCAGCTGGAACTTAGCGGGGGGCATCACCGGGGAGCTGTTTTTT	CASSWNLAGGITGELFF
TRBJ2-7	.	few	TRBV20-1	TGCAGTGCTATCCCACCAGGCAGGGGTGCCGCCCTTGGTTACGAGCAGTACTTC	CSAIPPGRGAALGYEQYF